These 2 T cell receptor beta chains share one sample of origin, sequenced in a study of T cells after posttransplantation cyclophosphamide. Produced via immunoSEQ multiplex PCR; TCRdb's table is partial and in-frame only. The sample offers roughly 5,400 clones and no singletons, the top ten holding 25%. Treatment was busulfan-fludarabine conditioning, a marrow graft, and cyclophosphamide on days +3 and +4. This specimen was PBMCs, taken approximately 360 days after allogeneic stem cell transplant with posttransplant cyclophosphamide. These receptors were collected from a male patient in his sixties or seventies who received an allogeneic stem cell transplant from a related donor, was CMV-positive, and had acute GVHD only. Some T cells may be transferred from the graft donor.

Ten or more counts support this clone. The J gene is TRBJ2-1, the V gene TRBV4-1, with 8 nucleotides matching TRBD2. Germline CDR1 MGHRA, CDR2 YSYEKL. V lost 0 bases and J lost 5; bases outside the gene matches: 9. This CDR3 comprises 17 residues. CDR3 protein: CASSQERSGGPNNEQFF. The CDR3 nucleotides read TGCGCCAGCAGCCAAGAACGGTCGGGGGGGCCAAACAATGAGCAGTTCTTC.

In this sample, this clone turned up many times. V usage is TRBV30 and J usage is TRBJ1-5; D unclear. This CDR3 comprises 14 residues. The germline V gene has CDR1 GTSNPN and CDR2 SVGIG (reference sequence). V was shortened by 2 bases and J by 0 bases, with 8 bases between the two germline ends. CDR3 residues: CAWSTSNSNQPQHF. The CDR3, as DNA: TGTGCCTGGAGTACATCCAATAGCAATCAGCCCCAGCATTTT.